This T cell receptor beta chain was found in a study of T cells in localized non-small cell lung cancer. Libraries were prepared by immunoSEQ multiplex PCR; TCRdb keeps only in-frame clonotypes and omits some of them. The sample lists under 40,000 clones, around 79% occurring once. V lost 4 bases to trimming and J lost 6 bases, with 14 bases between them. Germline V CDR1 and CDR2: SGHRS, YFSETQ. CDR3 length equals 14 residues. The V gene is TRBV5-1, the J gene TRBJ1-5, with D possibly matching TRBD1 (6 bases). The input for sequencing was peripheral blood, taken before any cancer treatment. The TCR was taken from a male donor at least 60 years old with stage III squamous cell lung carcinoma. The CDR3 bases are TGCGCCAGCAGCCTACAGGGATCCGGTCAGCCCCAGCATTTT. Amino acids: CASSLQGSGQPQHF.